This TCR beta chain is drawn from a study of beta chain features in type 1 diabetes. Points on this clone: What it recognizes is unknown.

One heparinised draw, averaging roughly 110 mL, was taken per donor. Isolation of CD4+ naive, central memory, regulatory and stem cell-like memory cells was achieved by sorting via CD45RO/CCR7/CD25/CD127/CD95/CD27. There are 12 residues in the CDR3. CDR1 is MNHEY, CDR2 SVGAGI, per germline. Trimming removed 6 bases from V and 6 bases from J, with 10 bases in between. TCRB transcripts that were expressed got sequenced, as all of the isolated RNA had been reverse transcribed. TCRdb keeps only in-frame clones here, not all; method: immunoSEQ multiplex PCR. The sample lists over 150,000 clones, 7% to 9% occurring once. Study conclusions and caveats: Moderately but significantly shorter TCRB CDR3s were found in Type 1 diabetes patients in all four CD4+ subsets. It was among patients, rather than healthy donors, that naive, central memory and Treg TCRB repertoires appeared more similar.

The receptor's source is a young man with type 1 diabetes. Specimen: central memory CD4+ T cells from blood. This rearrangement joins TRBV6-5 to TRBJ2-3; D uncertain. CDR3 region: CASRLDKDTQYF. The CDR3 DNA sequence: TGTGCCAGCAGACTCGATAAGGATACGCAGTATTTT.